This entry is about one TCR beta chain. CDR3 size: 14 residues. Trimming left V 3 bases short and J 2 bases short, with 9 bases between. The germline V gene has CDR1 KGHSH and CDR2 LQKENI. Assay used: immunoSEQ multiplex PCR; TCRdb lists only in-frame clones, some missing. The sample comprises about 140,000 clones, approximately 80% of which are singletons, and roughly 1.7% rests with the top ten. This entry comes from a study of blood T cell repertoires in COVID-19. Input material: PBMCs or T cells enriched from blood (not recorded which). The source of this sequence is a woman aged 18-29 years who had been exposed to COVID-19. J is TRBJ2-3 and V is TRBV18; no definite D call. The CDR3 reads CASSPAVLTDTQYF. The DNA for the CDR3 is TGTGCCAGCTCACCGGCGGTTCTCACAGATACGCAGTATTTT.